The TCR beta chain under discussion was sequenced for a study of T-cell memory formation after mild COVID-19. TCRdb processed the 5' RACE reads anew with MiXCR; each CDR3 protein has one entry. This table has roughly 340,000 distinct CDR3 sequences, more than 15% appearing once. This CDR3 comprises 10 residues. Germline assignment: CDR1 SNHLY and CDR2 FYNNEI. V lost 3 bases to trimming and J lost 5 bases, with 1 base between them. The chain combines TRBV2 with TRBJ2-5; D unresolved. Sequences were obtained from PBMCs or a T cell subset sorted from them (not recorded which). The sequence was collected from a man aged 18 to 30 who had mild COVID-19 (a few samples of this study predate the infection). Cell type and time point are not known. The CDR3 spells CASSDETQYF. CDR3 DNA: TGTGCCAGCAGTGACGAGACCCAGTACTTC.